This T cell receptor (beta chain) was recorded in a study of Ad26.COV2.S vaccination and SARS-CoV-2 variants. About the study: Donor was one of the participants in the Ad26.COV2.S arm of the COV1001 trial. Ad26.COV2.S shots went into the muscle once or twice, 56 days apart.

Treatment here: over 15 received Ad26.COV2.S at low or high dose, single or two shots; several received placebo; per-sample allocation not given. Material that was analyzed had been drawn on day 63 after the first vaccine or placebo injection. As to this clone: Its antigen is unidentified.

Using immunoSEQ multiplex PCR, the repertoire was profiled, and TCRdb retains in-frame clones only, with some absent. Among some 300,000 clones listed, more than 70% were seen once. From germline, CDR1 is LGHDT and CDR2 YNNKEL (reference sequence). CDR3 length: 18 amino acids. The V segment lost 2 bases and the J segment 5 bases; nucleotides outside the gene matches: 14. Study-level findings and limits: Placebo recipients showed lower spike-specific TCR breadth than vaccinees.

The chain is built from TRBV3-1 (or the pseudogene TRBV3-2) and TRBJ1-5; 8 bases are shared with TRBD1. This clonotype was obtained from a person between 18 and 59 years old who received the Ad26.COV2.S COVID-19 vaccine or a placebo. Sequencing used peripheral blood, obtained in a trial of Ad26.COV2.S vaccine versus placebo. The CDR3 loop is CASSQRRPGQANYQPQHF. The CDR3 DNA follows: TGTGCCAGCAGCCAAAGACGACCGGGACAGGCCAACTATCAGCCCCAGCATTTT.